This T cell receptor beta chain was recovered during a study of T-cell memory formation after mild COVID-19. Study information: TCR clusters mostly belonged to single donors.

From germline, CDR1 is SSHAT and CDR2 FNYEAQ (reference sequence). This CDR3 spans 15 amino acids. Of note for this clonotype: The antigen is undetermined. At one boundary the junction diverges from the germline segment, which might be a read error.

One entry per CDR3 protein, called by TCRdb with MiXCR from the 5' RACE reads. The profile shows about 190,000 distinct CDR3 sequences, roughly 10% of them singletons. Study-level findings and limits: Clones that contracted from day 15 to 85 had balanced CD4/CD8; later expanders were CD4+ biased. Pre-infection memory already had some responding clones, implying cross-reactive memory joined. The second-wave clones peaking on day 37 were not confirmed as SARS-CoV-2-specific.

The sequenced sample consisted of PBMCs or a T cell subset sorted from them (not recorded which). This TCR was recovered from a man younger than 35 who had mild COVID-19 (a few samples of this study predate the infection). Cell type and time point are not known. V is TRBV7-7 and J is TRBJ2-5; 7 bases are a match to TRBD2. The CDR3 sequence: CASSLAERGGETQYF. DNA for the CDR3: TGTGCTAGCAGCTTAGCGGAGCGGGGCGGGGAGACCCAGTACTTC.